This TCR beta chain was sequenced in a study of cytomegalovirus exposure and HLA in healthy donors. Looking at the study overall: Both the approximately 120 validation repertoires and the roughly 640 first-cohort repertoires used the same platform, as reported by a later analysis. Study-level findings and limits: Specificity for CMV antigens was confirmed in vitro for three of the CMV-associated chains. Subsequent analysis of the 120 or so validation repertoires found a tendency for first-cohort TCR clusters to co-occur.

The CDR3 is 13 amino acids. J gave up 11 bases and V 7 bases, and 14 bases lay outside the gene matches. Germline CDR1 and CDR2: SQVTM and ANQGSEA. To note about this clone: Its antigen is still unknown.

Only in-frame clones appear in the TCRdb table, and some are missing; sequencing was by immunoSEQ multiplex PCR. Of about 160,000 clones in the sample, about 90% were seen once. This rearrangement joins TRBV29-1 to TRBJ1-2; 9 bases are a match to TRBD1. Material for sequencing was PBMCs. This TCR was sampled from a woman in her 30s in good health and CMV-seronegative. CDR3 in DNA: TGCAGCGCAATTTCGGGACAGGGTCGTGGGTACACCTTC. This encodes CSAISGQGRGYTF.